Given below is one TCR beta chain in context. Its antigen is still unknown. The data stem from a study of CD8+ T cells in alopecia areata. Study findings and constraints: There were many expanded lesional clones persisting in scalp and blood during tofacitinib.

The sequencing template was cDNA reverse transcribed from extracted RNA. Sequenced by immunoSEQ multiplex PCR; TCRdb stores in-frame clones only, minus some. The sample has approximately 110,000 clones; roughly 50% are singletons. In germline, CDR1 is SEHNR, CDR2 FQNEAQ (reference sequence). The CDR3 runs 14 residues. V was trimmed by 4 bases and J by 3 bases, leaving 12 bases between them. Treatment denoted: oral pan-JAK inhibitor, 5-10 mg twice daily. Collected material from alopecia areata patients comprised lesional scalp punch biopsies and peripheral blood. Sequenced material: CD8+ T cells sorted from blood, taken at week 24, from a patient treated with tofacitinib. This sequence was found in a human donor with alopecia areata. V gene TRBV7-9 combines with J gene TRBJ1-1, with D unresolved. The CDR3 region has the DNA TGTGCCAGCAGCTCCGTGGGCCCGTACACTGAAGCTTTCTTT. Translating it yields CASSSVGPYTEAFF. The full variable domain, rest sourced from reference TRBV7-9 and TRBJ1-1, is DTGVSQNPRHKITKRGQNVTFRCDPISEHNRLYWYRQTLGQGPEFLTYFQNEAQLEKSRLLSDRFSAERPKGSFSTLEIQRTEQGDSAMYLCASSSVGPYTEAFFGQGTRLTVV.